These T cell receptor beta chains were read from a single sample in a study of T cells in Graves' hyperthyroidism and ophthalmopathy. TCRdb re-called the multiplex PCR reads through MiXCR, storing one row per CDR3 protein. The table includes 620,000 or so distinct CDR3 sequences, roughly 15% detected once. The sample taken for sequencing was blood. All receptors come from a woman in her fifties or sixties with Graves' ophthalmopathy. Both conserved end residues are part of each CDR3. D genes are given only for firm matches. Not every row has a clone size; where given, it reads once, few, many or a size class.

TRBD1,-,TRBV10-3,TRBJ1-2,TGTGCCATCAAAGGACAGGGGCATGGCTACACCTTC,CAIKGQGHGYTF
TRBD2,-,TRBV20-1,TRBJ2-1,TGCAGTGCTACGACTAGCGGGAGGTTTAATGAGCAGTTCTTC,CSATTSGRFNEQFF
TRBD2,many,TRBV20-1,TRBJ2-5,TGCAGTGTCGGGGGGGGGGGAGAGACCCAGTACTTC,CSVGGGGETQYF
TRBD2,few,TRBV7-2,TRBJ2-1,TGTGCCAGCAGCGGAGCCGGGACTAGCCAGGGTAATGAGCAGTTCTTC,CASSGAGTSQGNEQFF
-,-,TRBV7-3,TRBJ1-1,TGTGCCAGCAGCTCCGAGTGGCCCATACCTGAAGCTTTCTTT,CASSSEWPIPEAFF
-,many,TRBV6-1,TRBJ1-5,TGTGCCAGCAGCGGGGTGGGGATCAATCAGCCCCAGCATTTT,CASSGVGINQPQHF
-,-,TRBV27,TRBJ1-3,TGTGCCAGCAGTTTGCGGGGGTACTCTGGAAACACCATATATTTT,CASSLRGYSGNTIYF
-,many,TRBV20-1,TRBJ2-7,TGCAGTGCTAGACAGACCTACGAGCAGTACTTC,CSARQTYEQYF
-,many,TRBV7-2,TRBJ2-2,TGTGCCAGCCACGGGACCGGCGGGGAGCTGTTTTTT,CASHGTGGELFF
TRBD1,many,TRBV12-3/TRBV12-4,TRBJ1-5,TGTGCCAGCAGTTTATTTAGAGGGGGCACGCCCCAGCATTTT,CASSLFRGGTPQHF